This passage covers 25 T cell receptor beta chains from one sample sequenced in a study of T cell repertoires in cytomegalovirus infection. Their antigen targets remain unknown. TCRdb processed the reads anew with MiXCR; each CDR3 protein has one entry. In the table there are some 700,000 distinct CDR3 sequences, approximately 33% of which are singletons. The specimen comprised cultured PBMCs, sampled from culture after CMV antigen stimulation. The receptors originated from a human donor in good health (CMV status not recorded). Some clones in this sample may be carry-over from other donors' samples.

The chain employs TRBV11-3 and TRBJ1-1, with 8 bases identical to TRBD1. Germline V gene data show CDR1 as SGHNT and CDR2 as YENEEA. The CDR3 loop spans 15 amino acids. The J segment lost 5 bases and the V segment lost 0 bases, leaving 5 bases of the junction unmatched. The CDR3 nucleotides read TGTGCCAGCAGCTTAGACGGACAGGGCGGGACTGAAGCTTTCTTT. Translation: CASSLDGQGGTEAFF.

The chain uses TRBV24-1 and TRBJ1-5; the D is unclear. The germline V gene has CDR1 KGHDR and CDR2 SFDVKD. Trimming shortened V by 9 bases and J by 0 bases, and 20 bases separated the two germline ends. CDR3 length equals 17 residues. The DNA of the CDR3 is TGTGCCACCCATTCCCCCAGCTATACGCATAGCAATCAGCCCCAGCATTTT. Amino acid sequence: CATHSPSYTHSNQPQHF.

CDR3 sequence reads: CASSQAVTDYNEQFF. As DNA, the CDR3 is TGTGCCAGCAGCCAAGCGGTTACAGATTACAATGAGCAGTTCTTC. The rearrangement links TRBV4-2 to TRBJ2-1, with D hard to call. The CDR3 loop spans 15 amino acids. Trimming cost V 1 base and J 4 bases, with 11 bases left between them. In germline, CDR1 is LGHNA, CDR2 YNFKEQ.

This clonotype was counted between two and nine times. The chain couples TRBV11-2 to TRBJ1-3; D possibly corresponds to TRBD1 (5 bases). The ends were cut back, 2 bases at V and 3 bases at J, with 8 bases in the middle. The germline V gene encodes CDR1 SGHAT and CDR2 FQNNGV. The CDR3 runs to 14 residues. CDR3 loop: CASSLRGVGNTIYF. The CDR3 DNA follows: TGTGCCAGCAGCTTACGAGGGGTTGGAAACACCATATATTTT.

The genes are TRBV5-4 and TRBJ1-2; tentatively, D is TRBD1 (5 bases). The V gene lost 5 bases and the J gene lost 4 bases, with 15 bases spanning the gap. CDR1 is SGHNT, CDR2 YYREEE, per germline (reference sequence). The CDR3 is made up of 14 amino acids. CDR3 protein: CASRPRGAFYGYTF. The CDR3 DNA reads as TGTGCCAGCAGACCCCGAGGGGCTTTCTATGGCTACACCTTC.

This clonotype was picked up many times. The genes are TRBV7-2 and TRBJ2-5, with TRBD2 matching over 11 bases. The germline gives CDR1 SGHTA, CDR2 FQGNSA. J gave up 7 bases and V 6 bases, and 10 bases lay outside the gene matches. CDR3 length: 15 amino acids. The CDR3 DNA is TGTGCCAGCAGGGTAAAGGGACTAGCGGTGGGGACCCAGTACTTC. This sequence encodes CASRVKGLAVGTQYF.

The gene calls are TRBV19 and TRBJ1-2; D is ambiguous. With 6 bases removed from V and 3 bases from J, the gap between germline ends came to 14 bases. This CDR3 contains 14 residues. Germline CDR1 is LNHDA and CDR2 is SQIVND (reference sequence). CDR3 sequence: CASSRARTDYGYTF. In DNA form, the CDR3 reads TGTGCCAGTAGCCGGGCCCGGACGGACTATGGCTACACCTTC.

CDR3 residues: CAISNLGGENNEQFF. The DNA for the CDR3 is TGTGCCATCAGTAACTTAGGGGGGGAAAACAATGAGCAGTTCTTC. The chain is built from TRBV10-3 and TRBJ2-1; D is possibly TRBD2 (7 bases). Germline V gene lookup returns CDR1 ENHRY and CDR2 SYGVKD. V was cut by 5 bases and J by 5 bases, with 16 bases left in between. This CDR3 is 15 amino acids long.

This clonotype was counted at least ten times. The J gene is TRBJ2-7, the V gene TRBV7-2; possible D gene TRBD1, 5 bases. This CDR3 comprises 15 residues. From germline, CDR1 is SGHTA and CDR2 FQGNSA. The V gene lost 5 bases and the J gene lost 3 bases, with 17 bases spanning the gap. CDR3 amino acids: CASSLTFAGFYEQYF. In nucleotides, the CDR3 is TGTGCCAGCAGCCTTACATTCGCAGGGTTCTACGAGCAGTACTTC.

This clonotype was counted many times. The genes are TRBV12-3 or TRBV12-4 and TRBJ1-5; TRBD1 aligns across 7 bases. V lost 5 bases, J lost 7 bases, and 11 bases stayed unmatched. The CDR3 runs 15 residues. In DNA form, the CDR3 reads TGTGCCAGCAGTCATGACAGGGAGGTAAAGCAGCCCCAGCATTTT. This gives the protein CASSHDREVKQPQHF.

The J gene is TRBJ2-1, the V gene TRBV6-1; D is uncertain. The CDR3 extends over 12 amino acids. Trimming took off 5 bases at V and 9 bases at J, with 11 bases between the two ends. The germline V gene encodes CDR1 MNHNS and CDR2 SASEGT. The DNA of the CDR3 is TGTGCCAGCAGTATAAGTGCCGGTGAGCAGTTCTTC. Its protein is CASSISAGEQFF.

V is TRBV5-4 and J is TRBJ2-7, with a tentative D call TRBD1 (5 bases). This CDR3 contains 13 residues. Trimming left V 1 base short and J 6 bases short, with 11 bases between. In germline, CDR1 is SGHNT, CDR2 YYREEE (reference sequence). Here the CDR3 reads CASSLKGQVEQYF. The CDR3 DNA reads TGTGCCAGCAGCTTGAAGGGGCAAGTCGAGCAGTACTTC.

This clonotype appeared a few times. The V call is TRBV30, the J call TRBJ1-4, with 7 bases identical to TRBD1. CDR1 GTSNPN and CDR2 SVGIG come from the germline V gene (reference sequence). The CDR3 extends over 14 amino acids. V trimming: 4 bases; J trimming: 8 bases; junction bases outside the gene matches: 10. In nucleotides, the CDR3 is TGTGCCTGGACGACAGGGACCTTAGGGGAAAAACTGTTTTTT. Its protein product is CAWTTGTLGEKLFF.

This clonotype was found once. V and J are TRBV19 and TRBJ2-7, with D possibly TRBD1 on 5 matching bases. CDR3 length: 14 amino acids. The germline V and J ends were trimmed by 6 bases and 2 bases, with 14 bases remaining between them. Germline lookup yields CDR1 LNHDA and CDR2 SQIVND (reference sequence). DNA of the CDR3: TGTGCCAGTAGAGGGCAGGGATCCCCCTACGAGCAGTACTTC. Its protein is CASRGQGSPYEQYF.

This sequence joins TRBV7-4 and TRBJ2-3, with 14 bases fitting TRBD2. V gave up 5 bases and J gave up 1 base; unmatched junction bases: 14. This CDR3 has 20 residues. Germline CDR1 SGHVT, CDR2 SQSDAQ. The CDR3 coding sequence is TGTGCCAGCAGCGGCGGACCGGGACTAGCGGGAGTTCGGCGCACAGATACGCAGTATTTT. Protein sequence: CASSGGPGLAGVRRTDTQYF.

The chain couples TRBV4-1 to TRBJ2-7, with 9 bases aligning to TRBD2. J lost 2 bases, V lost 1 base, and 3 bases had no gene match. The CDR3 loop spans 15 amino acids. CDR1 is MGHRA and CDR2 is YSYEKL in the germline V gene. As DNA, the CDR3 is TGCGCCAGCAGCCAAGTGACTAGCGGTACCTACGAGCAGTACTTC. It yields the protein CASSQVTSGTYEQYF.

To note about this clonotype: This may come from a read error, since a much larger clone is one base off. This chain connects TRBV7-6 to TRBJ1-5; perhaps TRBD1 as D (5 bases). V shed 4 bases and J shed 6 bases, with 10 bases lying between them. The CDR3 has 13 residues. Per germline, CDR1 SGHVS and CDR2 FNYEAQ. CDR3 sequence reads: CASSSGWGQPQHF. The DNA for the CDR3 is TGTGCCAGCAGCTCAGGGTGGGGTCAGCCCCAGCATTTT. Filled out from reference TRBV7-6 and TRBJ1-5, the complete variable domain reads GAGVSQSPRYKVTKRGQDVALRCDPISGHVSLYWYRQALGQGPEFLTYFNYEAQQDKSGLPNDRFSAERPEGSISTLTIQRTEQRDSAMYRCASSSGWGQPQHFGDGTRLSIL.

This clonotype was seen only a few times. This chain connects TRBV7-2 to TRBJ1-2, with D unclear. The germline V and J ends were trimmed by 5 bases and 5 bases, with 15 bases remaining between them. The CDR3 spans 14 residues. CDR1 is SGHTA, CDR2 FQGNSA, per germline. The DNA for the CDR3 is TGTGCCAGCAGCCGACAAAGACGGAGTTATGGCTACACCTTC. As protein: CASSRQRRSYGYTF.

The chain joins TRBV15 to TRBJ1-5; tentative D call: TRBD1 (5 bases). There are 14 residues in the CDR3. Trimming took 8 bases from V and 2 from J, leaving 13 bases between them. Germline CDR1 and CDR2: LNHNV and YYDKDF (reference sequence). This chain's CDR3 is CATRPWGGNQPQHF. The CDR3 region has the DNA TGTGCCACCCGCCCGTGGGGGGGCAATCAGCCCCAGCATTTT.

The CDR3 loop reads CASGGTARNTIYF. CDR3 DNA sequence: TGTGCCAGCGGGGGGACTGCTCGAAACACCATATATTTT. The rearrangement links TRBV12-3 or TRBV12-4 to TRBJ1-3, with a weak D call TRBD1 (5 bases). V lost 8 bases to trimming and J lost 5 bases, with 13 bases between them. This CDR3 spans 13 amino acids.

The chain employs TRBV7-9 and TRBJ2-4; 8 nucleotides match TRBD1. CDR3 size: 15 residues. J lost 8 bases, V lost 4 bases, and 10 bases had no gene match. Per the germline V gene, CDR1 is SEHNR and CDR2 is FQNEAQ (reference sequence). The CDR3 bases are TGTGCCAGCAGCTCCAAAAGGACAGGGCATGACATTCAGTACTTC. Its translation is CASSSKRTGHDIQYF.

J is TRBJ2-7 and V is TRBV20-1, with 11 bases fitting TRBD2. Germline CDR1 and CDR2: DFQATT and SNEGSKA (reference sequence). Trimming at V came to 7 bases and at J to 6 bases, leaving 14 bases not matched to a gene. This CDR3 has 15 amino acids. CDR3 in DNA: TGCAGTGTCCCGGGGACTAGCGGAATGATCGGCGAGCAGTACTTC. Its protein is CSVPGTSGMIGEQYF.

The gene calls are TRBV7-2 and TRBJ2-2; TRBD1 or TRBD2 may be the D gene (5 bases each). Trimming removed 4 bases at V and 4 bases at J, with 13 bases between. The CDR3 spans 15 residues. Germline CDR1 reads SGHTA; CDR2 reads FQGNSA. The CDR3 DNA reads TGTGCCAGCAGCTGGGACCACCCGGGCACCGGGGAGCTGTTTTTT. It encodes CASSWDHPGTGELFF.

The V call is TRBV7-9, the J call TRBJ2-4; D may correspond to TRBD1 or TRBD2 (6 bases each). V was cut by 3 bases and J by 2 bases, with 8 bases left in between. Germline V gives CDR1 SEHNR, CDR2 FQNEAQ (reference sequence). CDR3 size: 14 residues. The CDR3 here is CASSFGGTKNIQYF. As DNA, the CDR3 is TGTGCCAGCAGCTTCGGGGGCACCAAAAACATTCAGTACTTC.

V is TRBV7-2 and J is TRBJ1-2, with D hard to call. With 3 bases removed from V and 8 bases from J, the gap between germline ends came to 19 bases. The length of the CDR3 is 15 residues. Germline V gene lookup returns CDR1 SGHTA and CDR2 FQGNSA. In DNA, the CDR3 is TGTGCCAGCAGCTTCGTGAGGTGGGTTGGTGGAGGCTACACCTTC. Translation: CASSFVRWVGGGYTF.